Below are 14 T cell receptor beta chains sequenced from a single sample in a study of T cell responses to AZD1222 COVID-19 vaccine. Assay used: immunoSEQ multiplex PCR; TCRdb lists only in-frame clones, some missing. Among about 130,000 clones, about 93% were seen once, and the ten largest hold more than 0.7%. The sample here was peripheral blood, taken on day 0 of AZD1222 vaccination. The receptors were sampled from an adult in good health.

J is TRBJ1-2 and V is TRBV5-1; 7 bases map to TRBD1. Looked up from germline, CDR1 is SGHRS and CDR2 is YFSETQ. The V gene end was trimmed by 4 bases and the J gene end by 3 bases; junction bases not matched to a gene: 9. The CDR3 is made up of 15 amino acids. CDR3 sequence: CASSLTRGPYYGYTF. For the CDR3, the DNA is TGCGCCAGCAGCCTAACTAGGGGGCCGTACTATGGCTACACCTTC.

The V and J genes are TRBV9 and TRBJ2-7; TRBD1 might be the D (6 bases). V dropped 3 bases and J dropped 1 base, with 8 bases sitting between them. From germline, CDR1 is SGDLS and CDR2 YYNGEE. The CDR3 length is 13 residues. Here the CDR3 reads CASSATGSYEQYF. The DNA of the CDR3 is TGTGCCAGCAGCGCGACAGGTTCCTACGAGCAGTACTTC.

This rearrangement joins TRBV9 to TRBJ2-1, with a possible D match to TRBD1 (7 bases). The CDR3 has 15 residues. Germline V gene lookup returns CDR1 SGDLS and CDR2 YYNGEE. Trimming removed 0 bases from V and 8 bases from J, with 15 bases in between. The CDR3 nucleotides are TGTGCCAGCAGCGTAGGGAGGGGGCGTCTGGATGAGCAGTTCTTC. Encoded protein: CASSVGRGRLDEQFF.

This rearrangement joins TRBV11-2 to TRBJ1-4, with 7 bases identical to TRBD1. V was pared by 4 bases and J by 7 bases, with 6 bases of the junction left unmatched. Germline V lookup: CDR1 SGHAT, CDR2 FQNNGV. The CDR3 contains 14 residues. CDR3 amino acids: CASSSRQGGEKLFF. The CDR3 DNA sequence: TGTGCCAGCAGCTCCCGACAGGGCGGTGAAAAACTGTTTTTT.

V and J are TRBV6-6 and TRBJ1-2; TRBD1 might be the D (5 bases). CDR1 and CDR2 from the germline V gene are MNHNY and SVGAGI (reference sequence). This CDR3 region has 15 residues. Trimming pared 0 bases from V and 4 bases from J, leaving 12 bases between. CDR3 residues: CASSYSGGESYGYTF. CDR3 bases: TGTGCCAGCAGTTACTCTGGAGGGGAGAGCTATGGCTACACCTTC.

The CDR3 nucleotides read TGTGCCACCAGCAGGGGGGGGATCACAGATACGCAGTATTTT. Protein sequence: CATSRGGITDTQYF. The chain is built from TRBV15 and TRBJ2-3; 7 positions agree with TRBD2. Per the germline V gene, CDR1 is LNHNV and CDR2 is YYDKDF (reference sequence). After removal of 3 bases from V and 2 bases from J, the junction contained 2 bases not matched to a gene. The CDR3 consists of 14 residues.

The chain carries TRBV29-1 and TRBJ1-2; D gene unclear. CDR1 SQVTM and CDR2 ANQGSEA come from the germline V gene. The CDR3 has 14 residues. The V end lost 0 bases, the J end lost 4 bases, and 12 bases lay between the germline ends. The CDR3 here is CSVEERAGGYGYTF. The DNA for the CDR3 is TGCAGCGTTGAAGAACGGGCCGGCGGCTATGGCTACACCTTC. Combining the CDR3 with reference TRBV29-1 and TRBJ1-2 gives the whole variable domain SAVISQKPSRDICQRGTSLTIQCQVDSQVTMMFWYRQQPGQSLTLIATANQGSEATYESGFVIDKFPISRPNLTFSTLTVSNMSPEDSSIYLCSVEERAGGYGYTFGSGTRLTVV.

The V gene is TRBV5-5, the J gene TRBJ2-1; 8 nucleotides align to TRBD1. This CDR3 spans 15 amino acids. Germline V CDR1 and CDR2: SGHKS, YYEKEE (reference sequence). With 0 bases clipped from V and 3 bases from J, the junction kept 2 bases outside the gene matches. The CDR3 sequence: CASSLVGQGYNEQFF. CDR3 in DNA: TGTGCCAGCAGCTTGGTTGGACAGGGCTACAATGAGCAGTTCTTC.

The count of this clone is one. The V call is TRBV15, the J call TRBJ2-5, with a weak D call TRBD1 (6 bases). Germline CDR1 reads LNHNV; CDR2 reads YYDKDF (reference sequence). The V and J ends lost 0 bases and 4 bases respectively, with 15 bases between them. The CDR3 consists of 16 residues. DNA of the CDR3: TGTGCCACCAGCAGAGATCCCCAGGGGCGCGGAGAGACCCAGTACTTC. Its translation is CATSRDPQGRGETQYF. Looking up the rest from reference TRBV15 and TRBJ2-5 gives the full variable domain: DAMVIQNPRYQVTQFGKPVTLSCSQTLNHNVMYWYQQKSSQAPKLLFHYYDKDFNNEADTPDNFQSRRPNTSFCFLDIRSPGLGDTAMYLCATSRDPQGRGETQYFGPGTRLLVL.

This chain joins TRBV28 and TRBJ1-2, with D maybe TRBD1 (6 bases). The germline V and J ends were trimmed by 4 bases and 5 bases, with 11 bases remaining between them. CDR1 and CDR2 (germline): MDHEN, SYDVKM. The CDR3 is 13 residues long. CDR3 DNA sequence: TGTGCCAGCAGTTCGCCTCAGGGGTATGGCTACACCTTC. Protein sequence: CASSSPQGYGYTF.

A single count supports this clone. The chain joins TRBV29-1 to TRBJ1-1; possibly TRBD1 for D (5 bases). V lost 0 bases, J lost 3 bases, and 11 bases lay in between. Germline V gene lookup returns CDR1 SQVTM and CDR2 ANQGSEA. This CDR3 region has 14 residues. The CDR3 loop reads CSVEEEVGDTEAFF. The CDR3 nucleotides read TGCAGCGTTGAAGAAGAGGTAGGGGACACTGAAGCTTTCTTT.

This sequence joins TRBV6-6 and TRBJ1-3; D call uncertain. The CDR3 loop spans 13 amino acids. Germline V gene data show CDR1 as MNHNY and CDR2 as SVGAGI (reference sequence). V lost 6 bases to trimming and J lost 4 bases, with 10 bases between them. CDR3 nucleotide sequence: TGTGCCAGCAGCCCCGGCCACGGAAACACCATATATTTT. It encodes CASSPGHGNTIYF.

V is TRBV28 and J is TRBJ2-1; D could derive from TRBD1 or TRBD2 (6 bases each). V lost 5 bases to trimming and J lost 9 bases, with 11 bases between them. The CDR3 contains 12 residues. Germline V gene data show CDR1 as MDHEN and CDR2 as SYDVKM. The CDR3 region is CASSPRGPEQFF. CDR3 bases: TGTGCCAGCAGTCCCCGGGGGCCTGAGCAGTTCTTC.

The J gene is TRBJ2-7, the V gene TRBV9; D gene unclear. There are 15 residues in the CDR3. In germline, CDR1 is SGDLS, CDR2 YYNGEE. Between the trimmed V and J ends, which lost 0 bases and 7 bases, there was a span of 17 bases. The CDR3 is CASSVEAYGHGEQYF. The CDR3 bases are TGTGCCAGCAGCGTAGAGGCCTACGGTCACGGGGAGCAGTACTTC. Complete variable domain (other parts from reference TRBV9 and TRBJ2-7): DSGVTQTPKHLITATGQRVTLRCSPRSGDLSVYWYQQSLDQGLQFLIQYYNGEERAKGNILERFSAQQFPDLHSELNLSSLELGDSALYFCASSVEAYGHGEQYFGPGTRLTVT.